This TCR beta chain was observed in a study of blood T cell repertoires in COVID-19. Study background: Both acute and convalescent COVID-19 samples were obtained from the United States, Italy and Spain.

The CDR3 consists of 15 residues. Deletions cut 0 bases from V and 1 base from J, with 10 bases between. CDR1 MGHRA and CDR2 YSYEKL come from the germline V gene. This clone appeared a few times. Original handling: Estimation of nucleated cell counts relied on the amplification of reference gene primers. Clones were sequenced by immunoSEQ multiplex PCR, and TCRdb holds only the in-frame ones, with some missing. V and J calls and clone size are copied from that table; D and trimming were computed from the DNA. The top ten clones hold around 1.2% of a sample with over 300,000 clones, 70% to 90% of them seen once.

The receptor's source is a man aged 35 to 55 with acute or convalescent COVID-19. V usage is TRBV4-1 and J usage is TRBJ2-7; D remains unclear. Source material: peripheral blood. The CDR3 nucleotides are TGCGCCAGCAGCCAAGAGTGGCTAGTTTCCTACGAGCAGTACTTC. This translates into CASSQEWLVSYEQYF.